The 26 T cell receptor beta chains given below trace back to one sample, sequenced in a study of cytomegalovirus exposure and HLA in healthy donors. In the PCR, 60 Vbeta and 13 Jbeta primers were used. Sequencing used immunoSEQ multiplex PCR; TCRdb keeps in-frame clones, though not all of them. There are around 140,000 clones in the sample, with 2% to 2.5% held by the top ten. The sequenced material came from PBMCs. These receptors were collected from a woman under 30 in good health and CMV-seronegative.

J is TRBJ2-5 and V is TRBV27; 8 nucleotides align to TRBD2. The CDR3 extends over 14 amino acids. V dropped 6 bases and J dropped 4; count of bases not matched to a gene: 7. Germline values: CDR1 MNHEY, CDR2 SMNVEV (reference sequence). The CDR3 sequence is CASSTLAVGETQYF. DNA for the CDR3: TGTGCCAGCAGCACACTAGCGGTAGGAGAGACCCAGTACTTC.

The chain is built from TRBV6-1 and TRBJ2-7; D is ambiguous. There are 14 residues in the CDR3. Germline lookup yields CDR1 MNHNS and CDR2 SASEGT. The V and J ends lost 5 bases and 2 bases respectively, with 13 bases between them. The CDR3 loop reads CASSLRLVTYEQYV. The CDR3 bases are TGTGCCAGCAGTCTTCGACTCGTAACCTACGAGCAGTACGTC.

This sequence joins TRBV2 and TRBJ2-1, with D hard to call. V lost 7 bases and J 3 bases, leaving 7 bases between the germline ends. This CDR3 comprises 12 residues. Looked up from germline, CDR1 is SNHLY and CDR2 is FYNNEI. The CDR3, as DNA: TGTGCCAGCAAAGGCGGCTACAATGAGCAGTTCTTC. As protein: CASKGGYNEQFF.

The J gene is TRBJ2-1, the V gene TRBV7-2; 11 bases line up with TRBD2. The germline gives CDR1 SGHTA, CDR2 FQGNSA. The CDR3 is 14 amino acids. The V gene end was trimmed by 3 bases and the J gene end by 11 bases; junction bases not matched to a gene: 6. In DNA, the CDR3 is TGTGCCAGCAGCTTTAGCGGGAGGGATGGTAAGCAGTTCTTC. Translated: CASSFSGRDGKQFF.

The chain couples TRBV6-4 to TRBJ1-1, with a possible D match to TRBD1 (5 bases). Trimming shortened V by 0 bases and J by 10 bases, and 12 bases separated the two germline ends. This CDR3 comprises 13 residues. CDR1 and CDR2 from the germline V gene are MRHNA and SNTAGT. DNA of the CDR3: TGTGCCAGCAGTGACTCGACTAGGGGAAGAGCTTTCTTT. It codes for CASSDSTRGRAFF.

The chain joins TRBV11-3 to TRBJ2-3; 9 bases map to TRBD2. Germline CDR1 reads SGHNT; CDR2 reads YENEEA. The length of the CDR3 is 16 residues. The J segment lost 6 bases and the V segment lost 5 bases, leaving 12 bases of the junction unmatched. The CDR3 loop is CASSLSLAGSRDTQYF. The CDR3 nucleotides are TGTGCCAGCAGCCTCTCGCTAGCGGGGTCCCGCGATACGCAGTATTTT.

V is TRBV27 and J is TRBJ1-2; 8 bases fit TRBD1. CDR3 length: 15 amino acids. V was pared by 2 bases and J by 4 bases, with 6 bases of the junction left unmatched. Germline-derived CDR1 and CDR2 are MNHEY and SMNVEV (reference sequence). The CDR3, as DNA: TGTGCCAGCAGTTTACGCCCCGGGACAGGCTATGGCTACACCTTC. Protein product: CASSLRPGTGYGYTF.

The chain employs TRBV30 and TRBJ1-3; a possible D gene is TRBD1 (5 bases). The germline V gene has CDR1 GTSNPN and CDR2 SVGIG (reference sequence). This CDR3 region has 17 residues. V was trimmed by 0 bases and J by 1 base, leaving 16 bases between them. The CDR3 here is CAWSVRGTPKSGNTIYF. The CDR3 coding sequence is TGTGCCTGGAGTGTACGGGGGACCCCCAAATCTGGAAACACCATATATTTT.

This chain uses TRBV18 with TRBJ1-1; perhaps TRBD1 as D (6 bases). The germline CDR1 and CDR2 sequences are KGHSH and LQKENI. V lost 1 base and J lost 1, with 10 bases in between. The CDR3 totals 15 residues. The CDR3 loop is CASSPQTGQNTEAFF. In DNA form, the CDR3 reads TGTGCCAGCTCACCACAGACGGGACAGAACACTGAAGCTTTCTTT. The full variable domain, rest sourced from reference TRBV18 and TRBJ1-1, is NAGVMQNPRHLVRRRGQEARLRCSPMKGHSHVYWYRQLPEEGLKFMVYLQKENIIDESGMPKERFSAEFPKEGPSILRIQQVVRGDSAAYFCASSPQTGQNTEAFFGQGTRLTVV.

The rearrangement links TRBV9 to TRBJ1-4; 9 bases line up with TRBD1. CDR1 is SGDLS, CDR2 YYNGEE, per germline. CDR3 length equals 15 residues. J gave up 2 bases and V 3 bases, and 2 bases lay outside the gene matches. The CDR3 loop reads CASSEDRGTNEKLFF. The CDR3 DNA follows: TGTGCCAGCAGCGAGGACAGGGGCACTAATGAAAAACTGTTTTTT.

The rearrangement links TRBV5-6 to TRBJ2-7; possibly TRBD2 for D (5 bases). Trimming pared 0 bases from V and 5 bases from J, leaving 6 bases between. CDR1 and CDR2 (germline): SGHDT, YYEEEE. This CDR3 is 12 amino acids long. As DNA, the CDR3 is TGTGCCAGCAGCTTGGCGGGAAACGAGCAGTACGTC. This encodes CASSLAGNEQYV.

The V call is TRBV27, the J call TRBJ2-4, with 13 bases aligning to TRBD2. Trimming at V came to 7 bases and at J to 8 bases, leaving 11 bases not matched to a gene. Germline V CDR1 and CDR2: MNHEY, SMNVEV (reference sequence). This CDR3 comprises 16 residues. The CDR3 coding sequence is TGTGCCAGCACAAAATTACTAGCGGGAGGGGCGTACATTCAGTACTTC. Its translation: CASTKLLAGGAYIQYF.

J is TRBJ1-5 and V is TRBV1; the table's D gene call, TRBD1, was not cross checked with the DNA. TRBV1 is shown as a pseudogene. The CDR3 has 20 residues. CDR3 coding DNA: TGCACCAGCAGCCAATTTGGTACAGAGGACAGGTTATTGATGGATCAGCCCCAGCATTTT. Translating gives CTSSQFGTEDRLLMDQPQHF.

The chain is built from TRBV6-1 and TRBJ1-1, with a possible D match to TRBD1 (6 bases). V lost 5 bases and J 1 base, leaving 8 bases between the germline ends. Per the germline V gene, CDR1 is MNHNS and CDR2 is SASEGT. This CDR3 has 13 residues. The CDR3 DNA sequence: TGTGCCAGCAGTATACAGGGGAACACTGAAGCTTTCTTT. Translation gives CASSIQGNTEAFF.

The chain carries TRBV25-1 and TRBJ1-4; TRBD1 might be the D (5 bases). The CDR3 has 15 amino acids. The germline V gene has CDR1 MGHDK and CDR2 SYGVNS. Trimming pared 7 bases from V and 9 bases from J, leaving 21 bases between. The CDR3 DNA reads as TGTGCCAGCACCCCTGGGGGGGAAGGTTTGAAAAAACTGTTTTTT. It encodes CASTPGGEGLKKLFF.

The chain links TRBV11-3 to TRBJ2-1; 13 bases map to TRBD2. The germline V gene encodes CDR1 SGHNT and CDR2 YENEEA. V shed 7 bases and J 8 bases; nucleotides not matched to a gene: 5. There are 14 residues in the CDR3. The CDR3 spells CASTTSGGADEQFF. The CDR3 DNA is TGTGCCAGCACTACTAGCGGGGGGGCTGATGAGCAGTTCTTC.

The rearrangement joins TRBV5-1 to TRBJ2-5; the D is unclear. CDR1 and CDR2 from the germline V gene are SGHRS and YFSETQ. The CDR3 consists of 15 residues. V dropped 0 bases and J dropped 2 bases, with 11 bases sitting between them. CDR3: CASSLVPQVQETQYF. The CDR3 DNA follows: TGCGCCAGCAGCTTGGTGCCCCAGGTACAAGAGACCCAGTACTTC.

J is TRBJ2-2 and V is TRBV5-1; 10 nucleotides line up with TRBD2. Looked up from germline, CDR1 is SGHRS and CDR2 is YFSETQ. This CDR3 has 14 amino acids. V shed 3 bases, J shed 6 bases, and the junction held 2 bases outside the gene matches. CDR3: CASSSSGSAGELFF. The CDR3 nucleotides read TGCGCCAGCAGCTCTAGCGGGAGCGCCGGGGAGCTGTTTTTT.

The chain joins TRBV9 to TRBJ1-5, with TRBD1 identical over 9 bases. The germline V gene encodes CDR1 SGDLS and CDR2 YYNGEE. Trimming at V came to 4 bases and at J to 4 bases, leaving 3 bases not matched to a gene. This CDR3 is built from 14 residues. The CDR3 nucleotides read TGTGCCAGCAGCCTGACAGGGGGTAATCAGCCCCAGCATTTT. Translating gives CASSLTGGNQPQHF.

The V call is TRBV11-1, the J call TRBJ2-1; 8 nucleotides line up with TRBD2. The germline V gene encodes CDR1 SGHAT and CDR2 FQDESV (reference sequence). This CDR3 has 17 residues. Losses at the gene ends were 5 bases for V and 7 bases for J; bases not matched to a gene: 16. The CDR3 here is CASSLRGALAGSNEQFF. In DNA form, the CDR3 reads TGTGCCAGCAGCCTACGGGGGGCCCTAGCGGGTAGTAATGAGCAGTTCTTC.

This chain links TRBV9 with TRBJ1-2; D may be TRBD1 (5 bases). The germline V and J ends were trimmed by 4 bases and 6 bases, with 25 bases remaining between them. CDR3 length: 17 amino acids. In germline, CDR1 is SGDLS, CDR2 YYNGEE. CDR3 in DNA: TGTGCCAGCAGCTCCCGTTCGGACACGTCTGGGGTCGATGGCTACACCTTC. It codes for CASSSRSDTSGVDGYTF.

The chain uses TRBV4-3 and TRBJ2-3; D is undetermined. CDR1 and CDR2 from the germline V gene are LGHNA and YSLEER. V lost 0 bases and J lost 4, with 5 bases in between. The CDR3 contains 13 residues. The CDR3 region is CASSQETADTQYF. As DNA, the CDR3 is TGCGCCAGCAGCCAAGAAACGGCAGATACGCAGTATTTT.

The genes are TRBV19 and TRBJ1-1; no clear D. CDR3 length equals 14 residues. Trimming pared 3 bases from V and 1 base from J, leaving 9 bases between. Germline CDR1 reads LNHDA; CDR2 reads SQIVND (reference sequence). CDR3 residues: CASSMRASNTEAFF. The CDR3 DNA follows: TGTGCCAGTAGTATGAGAGCCTCGAACACTGAAGCTTTCTTT.

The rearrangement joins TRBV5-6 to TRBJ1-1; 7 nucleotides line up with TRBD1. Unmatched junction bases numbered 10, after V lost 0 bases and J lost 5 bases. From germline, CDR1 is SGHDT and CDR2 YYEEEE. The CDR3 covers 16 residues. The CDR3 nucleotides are TGTGCCAGCAGCTTGGTCGGGAGACAGGGCTATACTGAAGCTTTCTTT. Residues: CASSLVGRQGYTEAFF.

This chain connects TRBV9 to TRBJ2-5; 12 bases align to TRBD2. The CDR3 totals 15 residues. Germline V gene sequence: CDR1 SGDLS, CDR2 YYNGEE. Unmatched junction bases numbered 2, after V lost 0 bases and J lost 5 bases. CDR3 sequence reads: CASSVAGTSGETQYF. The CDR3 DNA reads TGTGCCAGCAGCGTAGCGGGGACTAGCGGGGAGACCCAGTACTTC. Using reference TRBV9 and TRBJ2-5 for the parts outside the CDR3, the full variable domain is DSGVTQTPKHLITATGQRVTLRCSPRSGDLSVYWYQQSLDQGLQFLIQYYNGEERAKGNILERFSAQQFPDLHSELNLSSLELGDSALYFCASSVAGTSGETQYFGPGTRLLVL.

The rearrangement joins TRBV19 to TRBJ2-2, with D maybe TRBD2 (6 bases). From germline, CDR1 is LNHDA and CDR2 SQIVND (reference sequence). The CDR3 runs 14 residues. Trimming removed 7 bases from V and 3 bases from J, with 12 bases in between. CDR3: CASNSGGYTGELFF. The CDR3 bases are TGTGCCAGTAATAGTGGAGGGTACACCGGGGAGCTGTTTTTT.